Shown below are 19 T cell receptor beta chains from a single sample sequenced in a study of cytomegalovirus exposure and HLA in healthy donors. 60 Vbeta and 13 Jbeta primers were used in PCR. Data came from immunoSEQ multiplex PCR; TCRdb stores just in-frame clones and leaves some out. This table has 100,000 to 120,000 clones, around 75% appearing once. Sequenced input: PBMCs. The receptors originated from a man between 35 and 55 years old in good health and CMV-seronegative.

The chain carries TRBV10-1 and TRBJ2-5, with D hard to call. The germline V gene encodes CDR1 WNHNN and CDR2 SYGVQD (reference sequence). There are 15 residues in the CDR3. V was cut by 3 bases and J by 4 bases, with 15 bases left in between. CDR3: CASSEDTATPETQYF. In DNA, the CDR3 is TGCGCCAGCAGTGAAGACACCGCAACCCCAGAGACCCAGTACTTC.

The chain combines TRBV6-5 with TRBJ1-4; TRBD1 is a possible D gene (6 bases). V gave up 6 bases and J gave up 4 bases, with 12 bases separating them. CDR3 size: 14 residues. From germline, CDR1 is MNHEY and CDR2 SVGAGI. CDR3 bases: TGTGCCAGCAGACCCCAGGGGTTTAATGAAAAACTGTTTTTT. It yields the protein CASRPQGFNEKLFF.

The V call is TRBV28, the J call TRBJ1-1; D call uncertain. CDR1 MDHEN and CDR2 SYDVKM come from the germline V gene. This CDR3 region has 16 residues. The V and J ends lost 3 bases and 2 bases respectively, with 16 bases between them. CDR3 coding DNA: TGTGCCAGCAGTTTGGCGGGTTTTTCCAGAAACACTGAAGCTTTCTTT. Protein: CASSLAGFSRNTEAFF. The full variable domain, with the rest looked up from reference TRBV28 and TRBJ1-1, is DVKVTQSSRYLVKRTGEKVFLECVQDMDHENMFWYRQDPGLGLRLIYFSYDVKMKEKGDIPEGYSVSREKKERFSLILESASTNQTSMYLCASSLAGFSRNTEAFFGQGTRLTVV.

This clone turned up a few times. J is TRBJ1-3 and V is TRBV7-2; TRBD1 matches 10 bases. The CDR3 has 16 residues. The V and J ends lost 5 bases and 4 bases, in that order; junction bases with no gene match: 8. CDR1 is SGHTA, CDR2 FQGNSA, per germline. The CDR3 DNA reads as TGTGCCAGCAGCCCGACCGAGACAGGGGGCGGAAACACCATATATTTT. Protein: CASSPTETGGGNTIYF.

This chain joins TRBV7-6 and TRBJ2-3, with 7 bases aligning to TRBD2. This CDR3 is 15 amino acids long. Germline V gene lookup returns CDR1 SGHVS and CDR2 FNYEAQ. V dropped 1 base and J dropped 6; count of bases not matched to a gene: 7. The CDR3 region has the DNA TGTGCCAGCAGCTTAGGATCGGGAGGCTATGATACGCAGTATTTT. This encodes CASSLGSGGYDTQYF.

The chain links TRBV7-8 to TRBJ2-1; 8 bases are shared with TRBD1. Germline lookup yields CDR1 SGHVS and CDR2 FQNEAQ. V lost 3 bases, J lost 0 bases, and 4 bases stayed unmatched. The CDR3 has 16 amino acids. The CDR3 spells CASSLGQVSSYNEQFF. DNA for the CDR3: TGTGCCAGCAGCTTGGGACAGGTAAGCTCCTACAATGAGCAGTTCTTC.

In DNA, the CDR3 is TGTGCCAGTAGTATTGGGACAGGGTCTTTCGAGCAGTACTTC. Translating it yields CASSIGTGSFEQYF. The gene calls are TRBV19 and TRBJ2-7; 9 nucleotides match TRBD1. This CDR3 has 14 amino acids. The V segment lost 3 bases and the J segment 6 bases; nucleotides outside the gene matches: 6. Germline V gene lookup returns CDR1 LNHDA and CDR2 SQIVND (reference sequence).

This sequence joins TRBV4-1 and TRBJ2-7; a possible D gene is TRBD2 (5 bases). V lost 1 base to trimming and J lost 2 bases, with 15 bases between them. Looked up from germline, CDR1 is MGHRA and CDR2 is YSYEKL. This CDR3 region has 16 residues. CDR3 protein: CASSQGLLATTYEQYF. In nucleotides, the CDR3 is TGCGCCAGCAGCCAAGGGCTCCTAGCAACTACCTACGAGCAGTACTTC.

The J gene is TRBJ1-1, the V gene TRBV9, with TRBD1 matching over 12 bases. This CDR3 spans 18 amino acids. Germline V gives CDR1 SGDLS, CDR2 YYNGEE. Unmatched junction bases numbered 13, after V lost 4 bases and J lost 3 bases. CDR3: CASSPEGTGGVWDTEAFF. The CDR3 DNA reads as TGTGCCAGCAGCCCTGAGGGGACAGGGGGCGTGTGGGACACTGAAGCTTTCTTT.

CDR3 sequence (DNA): TGTGCCAGCAGGCCGGGACAGGGGGTCTCTTACACTGAAGCTTTCTTT. This translates into CASRPGQGVSYTEAFF. The chain carries TRBV7-6 and TRBJ1-1, with TRBD1 identical over 11 bases. J was trimmed by 3 bases and V by 6 bases; bases with no gene match: 9. CDR3 size: 16 residues. Germline CDR1 reads SGHVS; CDR2 reads FNYEAQ.

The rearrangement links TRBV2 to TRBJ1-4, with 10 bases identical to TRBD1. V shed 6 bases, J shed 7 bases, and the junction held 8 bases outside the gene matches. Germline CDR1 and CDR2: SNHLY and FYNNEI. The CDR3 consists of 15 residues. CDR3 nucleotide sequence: TGTGCCAGCAGGACAGGGGGCGCAAAGTCTGAAAAACTGTTTTTT. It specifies CASRTGGAKSEKLFF.

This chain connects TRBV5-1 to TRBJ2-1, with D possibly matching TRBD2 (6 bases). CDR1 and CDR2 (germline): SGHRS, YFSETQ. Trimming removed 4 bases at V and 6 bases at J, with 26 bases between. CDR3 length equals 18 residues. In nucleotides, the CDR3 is TGCGCCAGCAGCGCCCCACCCCGGCGACTAGGTGGAAGCAATGAGCAGTTCTTC. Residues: CASSAPPRRLGGSNEQFF. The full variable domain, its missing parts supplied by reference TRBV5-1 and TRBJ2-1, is KAGVTQTPRYLIKTRGQQVTLSCSPISGHRSVSWYQQTPGQGLQFLFEYFSETQRNKGNFPGRFSGRQFSNSRSEMNVSTLELGDSALYLCASSAPPRRLGGSNEQFFGPGTRLTVL.

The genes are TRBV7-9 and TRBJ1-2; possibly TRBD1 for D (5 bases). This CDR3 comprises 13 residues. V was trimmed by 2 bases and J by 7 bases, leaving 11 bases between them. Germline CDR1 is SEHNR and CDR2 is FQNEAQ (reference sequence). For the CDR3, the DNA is TGTGCCAGCAGCTTACAGGGTGAGGCTGGCTACACCTTC. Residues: CASSLQGEAGYTF. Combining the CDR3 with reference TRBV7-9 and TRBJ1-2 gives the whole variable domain DTGVSQNPRHKITKRGQNVTFRCDPISEHNRLYWYRQTLGQGPEFLTYFQNEAQLEKSRLLSDRFSAERPKGSFSTLEIQRTEQGDSAMYLCASSLQGEAGYTFGSGTRLTVV.

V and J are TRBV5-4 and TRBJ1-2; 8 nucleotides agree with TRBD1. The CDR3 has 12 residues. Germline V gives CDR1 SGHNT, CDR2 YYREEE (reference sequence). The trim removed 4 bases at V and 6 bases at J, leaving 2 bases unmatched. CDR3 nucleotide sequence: TGTGCCAGCAGCAAGGACAGGGATGGCTACACCTTC. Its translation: CASSKDRDGYTF.

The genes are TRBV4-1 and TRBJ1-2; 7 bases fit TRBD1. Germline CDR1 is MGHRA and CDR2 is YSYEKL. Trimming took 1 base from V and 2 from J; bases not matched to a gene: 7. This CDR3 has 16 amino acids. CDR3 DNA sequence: TGCGCCAGCAGCCAAGTGGGGCGACAGGGAAACTATGGCTACACCTTC. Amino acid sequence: CASSQVGRQGNYGYTF.

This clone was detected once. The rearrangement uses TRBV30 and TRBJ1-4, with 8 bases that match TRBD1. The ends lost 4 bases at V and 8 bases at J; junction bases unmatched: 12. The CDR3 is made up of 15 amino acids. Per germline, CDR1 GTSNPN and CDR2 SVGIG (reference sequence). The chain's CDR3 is CAWTRGDRGWEKLFF. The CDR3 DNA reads TGTGCCTGGACCAGGGGAGACAGGGGTTGGGAAAAACTGTTTTTT.

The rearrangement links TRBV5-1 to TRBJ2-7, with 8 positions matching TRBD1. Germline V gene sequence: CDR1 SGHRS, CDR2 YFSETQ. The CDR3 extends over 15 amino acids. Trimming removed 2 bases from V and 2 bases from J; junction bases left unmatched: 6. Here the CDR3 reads CASSFPGQATYEQYF. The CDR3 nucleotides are TGCGCCAGCAGCTTTCCGGGACAGGCTACCTACGAGCAGTACTTC.

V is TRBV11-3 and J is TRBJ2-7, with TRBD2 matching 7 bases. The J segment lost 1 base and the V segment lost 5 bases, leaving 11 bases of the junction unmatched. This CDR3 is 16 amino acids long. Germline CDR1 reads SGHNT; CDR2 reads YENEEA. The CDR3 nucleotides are TGTGCCAGCAGCCCCTTCCAGCGGGACTTATCCTACGAGCAGTACTTC. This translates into CASSPFQRDLSYEQYF.

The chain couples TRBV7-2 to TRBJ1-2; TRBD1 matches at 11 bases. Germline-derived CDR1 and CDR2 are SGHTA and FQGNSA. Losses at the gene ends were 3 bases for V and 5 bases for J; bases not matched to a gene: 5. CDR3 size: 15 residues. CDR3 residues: CASSFRDRGYYGYTF. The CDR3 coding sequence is TGTGCCAGCAGCTTCCGGGACAGGGGGTATTATGGCTACACCTTC.